The 16 T cell receptor beta chains listed next were all sequenced from one sample in a study of T cell repertoires in aging, cancer and after chemotherapy. TCR beta rearrangements were amplified from peripheral blood genomic DNA. TRB rearrangements spanning V, D and J were amplified using mixed TRB-A/B primers. TCRdb called the multiplex PCR reads again in MiXCR, with one record for every CDR3 protein. In the table there are around 6,500 distinct CDR3 sequences, about 20% of which are singletons. Material for sequencing was blood. These receptors came from a human donor with a blood cancer.

This clonotype was counted a few times. J is TRBJ2-7 and V is TRBV15, with 9 bases that match TRBD1. V lost 2 bases to trimming and J lost 2 bases; unmatched junction nucleotides: 4. The CDR3 is 15 amino acids. Germline CDR1 and CDR2: LNHNV and YYDKDF (reference sequence). The CDR3 DNA follows: TGTGCCACCAGCAGACCACAGGGGGCCCCCTACGAGCAGTACTTC. Encoded protein: CATSRPQGAPYEQYF.

In this sample, this clonotype is medium-sized. V is TRBV29-1 and J is TRBJ1-1; 10 nucleotides line up with TRBD1. This CDR3 comprises 12 residues. Trimming removed 6 bases from V and 5 bases from J; junction bases left unmatched: 3. The germline gives CDR1 SQVTM, CDR2 ANQGSEA. The CDR3 loop is CSVDRGPTEAFF. The CDR3 region has the DNA TGCAGCGTAGACAGGGGGCCAACTGAAGCTTTCTTT.

The V call is TRBV6-5, the J call TRBJ2-3; the D gene is possibly TRBD2 (5 bases). Trimming pared 3 bases from V and 1 base from J, leaving 11 bases between. Per germline, CDR1 MNHEY and CDR2 SVGAGI. CDR3 length: 15 residues. The DNA for the CDR3 is TGTGCCAGCAGTTATAGAAGCGGACGCACAGATACGCAGTATTTT. As protein: CASSYRSGRTDTQYF.

By sample share, this clonotype is medium-sized. V usage is TRBV10-3 and J usage is TRBJ2-1; D is ambiguous. Germline lookup yields CDR1 ENHRY and CDR2 SYGVKD. V was cut by 4 bases and J by 2 bases, with 6 bases left in between. The CDR3 is 13 residues long. Written as DNA, the CDR3 is TGTGCCATCAGTGTACAAGCCTACAATGAGCAGTTCTTC. Amino acid sequence: CAISVQAYNEQFF.

The sample holds a few counts of this clonotype. V and J are TRBV6-6 and TRBJ1-1; 7 bases are a match to TRBD1. Germline values: CDR1 MNHNY, CDR2 SVGAGI (reference sequence). The CDR3 is 12 residues long. With 2 bases clipped from V and 8 bases from J, the junction kept 2 bases outside the gene matches. CDR3 sequence (DNA): TGTGCCAGCAGTTACCCGGGACAGGAAGCTTTCTTT. It codes for CASSYPGQEAFF.

V usage is TRBV28 and J usage is TRBJ1-1, with 9 bases lining up with TRBD1. The length of the CDR3 is 12 residues. Per germline, CDR1 MDHEN and CDR2 SYDVKM. The V segment lost 5 bases and the J segment 6 bases; nucleotides outside the gene matches: 1. The CDR3 reads CASSTGGSEAFF. CDR3 coding DNA: TGTGCCAGCAGTACAGGGGGCTCTGAAGCTTTCTTT.

In its sample, this clonotype ranks as medium-sized (0.01 to 0.1%). CDR3 in DNA: TGTGCCAGCAACCCCGGGACAGGGGTCGAGCAGTACTTC. This sequence encodes CASNPGTGVEQYF. The rearrangement uses TRBV5-5 and TRBJ2-7, with 10 bases fitting TRBD1. The ends lost 6 bases at V and 6 bases at J; junction bases unmatched: 6. Germline-derived CDR1 and CDR2 are SGHKS and YYEKEE (reference sequence). This CDR3 is 13 amino acids long.

By frequency in the sample, this clonotype is medium-sized (0.01 to 0.1%). V and J are TRBV6-2 or TRBV6-3 and TRBJ2-1, with D possibly TRBD2 on 6 matching bases. The germline V gene encodes CDR1 MNHEY and CDR2 SVGEGT. The CDR3 totals 15 residues. V lost 8 bases and J lost 0, with 14 bases in between. CDR3 residues: CASGSATSSYNEQFF. Written as DNA, the CDR3 is TGTGCCAGCGGCAGCGCGACTAGCTCCTACAATGAGCAGTTCTTC.

In its sample, this clonotype ranks as medium-sized (0.01 to 0.1%). The gene calls are TRBV4-3 and TRBJ2-7, with 8 bases matching TRBD1. The CDR3 totals 14 residues. The ends lost 2 bases at V and 2 bases at J; junction bases unmatched: 2. The germline V gene encodes CDR1 LGHNA and CDR2 YSLEER. CDR3 region: CASSQRTGPYEQYF. The CDR3 nucleotides are TGCGCCAGCAGCCAAAGGACAGGGCCCTACGAGCAGTACTTC.

J is TRBJ1-1 and V is TRBV12-3 or TRBV12-4; D remains ambiguous. V lost 3 bases and J lost 10, with 12 bases in between. The CDR3 loop spans 12 amino acids. The CDR3, as DNA: TGTGCCAGCAGTTTTAGTCGAAGTGGAGCTTTCTTT. Protein: CASSFSRSGAFF.

This clonotype is termed medium-sized. The chain recombines TRBV5-5 with TRBJ2-7, with no clear D. V lost 4 bases to trimming and J lost 0 bases, with 14 bases between them. This CDR3 contains 15 residues. The germline CDR1 and CDR2 sequences are SGHKS and YYEKEE (reference sequence). The CDR3 reads CASSRRHLGSYEQYF. CDR3 coding DNA: TGTGCCAGCAGCCGACGACACCTAGGCTCCTACGAGCAGTACTTC.

This clonotype appeared a few times. The chain is built from TRBV6-4 and TRBJ2-2; D gene unclear. The CDR3 consists of 16 residues. Trimming cost V 10 bases and J 0 bases, with 18 bases left between them. Germline CDR1 is MRHNA and CDR2 is SNTAGT. The CDR3 DNA follows: TGTGCCAACAGCCTCGGCCTCTCTTCGAACACCGGGGAGCTGTTTTTT. Translating gives CANSLGLSSNTGELFF.

This clonotype was seen a handful of times. The chain uses TRBV11-1 and TRBJ2-7, with D unresolved. The CDR3 spans 15 residues. Deletions cut 0 bases from V and 4 bases from J, with 13 bases between. The V gene's germline CDR1 is SGHAT and CDR2 FQDESV (reference sequence). This chain's CDR3 is CASSLAEKGIYEQYF. The DNA for the CDR3 is TGTGCCAGCAGCTTAGCGGAAAAAGGGATTTACGAGCAGTACTTC.

V is TRBV18 and J is TRBJ2-5; possible D gene TRBD1, 5 bases. Germline-derived CDR1 and CDR2 are KGHSH and LQKENI. Trimming took off 6 bases at V and 5 bases at J, with 19 bases between the two ends. CDR3 length: 15 amino acids. CDR3 amino acids: CASSRMIGVAETQYF. The DNA of the CDR3 is TGTGCCAGCTCGCGAATGATAGGGGTTGCGGAGACCCAGTACTTC.

This clonotype is classed as medium-sized (0.01 to 0.1%). The V and J genes are TRBV29-1 and TRBJ2-2, with 12 bases identical to TRBD2. CDR3 size: 16 residues. Trimming cost V 4 bases and J 5 bases; bases outside gene matches: 8. Germline V lookup: CDR1 SQVTM, CDR2 ANQGSEA. The CDR3 protein is CSVGATSGRNTGELFF. The CDR3 DNA reads TGCAGCGTTGGGGCTACTAGCGGGAGGAATACCGGGGAGCTGTTTTTT.

This chain uses TRBV4-3 with TRBJ1-1, with TRBD1 identical over 10 bases. The CDR3 loop spans 13 amino acids. Germline loops: CDR1 LGHNA, CDR2 YSLEER. J was trimmed by 5 bases and V by 5 bases; bases with no gene match: 2. The CDR3 spells CASSEGQGTEAFF. The DNA of the CDR3 is TGCGCCAGCAGCGAGGGACAGGGGACTGAAGCTTTCTTT.